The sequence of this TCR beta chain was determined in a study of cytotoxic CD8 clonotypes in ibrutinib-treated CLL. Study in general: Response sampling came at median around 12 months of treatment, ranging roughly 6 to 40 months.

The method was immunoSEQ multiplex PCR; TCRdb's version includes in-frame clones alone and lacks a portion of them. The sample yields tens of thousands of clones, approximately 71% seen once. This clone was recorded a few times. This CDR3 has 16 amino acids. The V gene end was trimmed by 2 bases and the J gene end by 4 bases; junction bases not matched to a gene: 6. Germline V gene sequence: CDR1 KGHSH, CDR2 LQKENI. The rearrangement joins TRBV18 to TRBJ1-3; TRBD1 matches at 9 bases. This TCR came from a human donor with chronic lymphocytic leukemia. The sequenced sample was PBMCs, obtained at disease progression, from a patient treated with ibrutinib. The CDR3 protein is CASSPSYRGQGNTIYF. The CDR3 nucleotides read TGTGCCAGCTCACCAAGTTACAGGGGGCAAGGAAACACCATATATTTT.